Below, 20 T cell receptor beta chains from the same sample are listed, as sequenced in a study of T cell changes during pregnancy in multiple sclerosis. Assay: immunoSEQ multiplex PCR; the TCRdb copy retains only in-frame clones and omits some. The repertoire holds around 50,000 clones, about 93% seen once, with 0.5% in the top ten. The sample in question was CD4+ T cells from peripheral blood mononuclear cells, obtained in the third trimester of pregnancy. The receptors come from a female donor with multiple sclerosis, enrolled in a pregnancy study.

The rearrangement uses TRBV7-2 and TRBJ2-3, with 12 bases fitting TRBD2. This CDR3 contains 15 residues. Trimming took 5 bases from V and 3 from J; bases not matched to a gene: 3. Germline CDR1 reads SGHTA; CDR2 reads FQGNSA. This CDR3 reads CASSITSGRTDTQYF. In DNA, the CDR3 is TGTGCCAGCAGCATCACTAGCGGGAGGACAGATACGCAGTATTTT.

The V gene is TRBV5-8, the J gene TRBJ2-1; TRBD2 matches 7 bases. Germline V gene sequence: CDR1 SGHTS, CDR2 YDEGEE. The CDR3 runs to 14 residues. V shed 0 bases and J 5 bases; nucleotides not matched to a gene: 2. The CDR3, as DNA: TGTGCCAGCAGCTTGGGGGGACTAAACAATGAGCAGTTCTTC. Its translation is CASSLGGLNNEQFF.

The chain carries TRBV6-1 and TRBJ2-2, with 8 bases identical to TRBD1. The CDR3 is 19 amino acids. Germline V CDR1 and CDR2: MNHNS, SASEGT. The V and J ends lost 3 bases and 3 bases, in that order; junction bases with no gene match: 15. The CDR3 DNA is TGTGCCAGCAGTGAGGGGCGGACAGGGAGAGGATTGGACACCGGGGAGCTGTTTTTT. Translation: CASSEGRTGRGLDTGELFF.

This sequence joins TRBV18 and TRBJ2-1; 11 bases match TRBD2. CDR1 is KGHSH, CDR2 LQKENI, per germline. V dropped 2 bases and J dropped 4; count of bases not matched to a gene: 4. The CDR3 contains 16 residues. CDR3 loop: CASSPFSGGEYNEQFF. The CDR3 bases are TGTGCCAGCTCACCATTTAGCGGGGGGGAATACAATGAGCAGTTCTTC.

The rearrangement links TRBV9 to TRBJ2-1, with TRBD2 as a possible D gene (5 bases). The CDR3 spans 14 residues. Trimming took 0 bases from V and 5 from J, leaving 9 bases between them. Germline V lookup: CDR1 SGDLS, CDR2 YYNGEE. The CDR3 here is CASSVAPGDNEQFF. The CDR3, as DNA: TGTGCCAGCAGCGTAGCTCCCGGGGACAATGAGCAGTTCTTC.

The chain joins TRBV18 to TRBJ2-1, with TRBD2 matching over 7 bases. The V and J ends lost 2 bases and 0 bases, in that order; junction bases with no gene match: 10. The CDR3 is 18 amino acids. Germline CDR1 KGHSH, CDR2 LQKENI. CDR3 amino acids: CASSPKDPWTSSYNEQFF. The CDR3 DNA reads TGTGCCAGCTCACCAAAGGATCCCTGGACTAGCTCCTACAATGAGCAGTTCTTC.

The chain carries TRBV27 and TRBJ2-6, with TRBD1 identical over 12 bases. The V segment lost 3 bases and the J segment 3 bases; nucleotides outside the gene matches: 6. The CDR3 is made up of 18 amino acids. The V gene's germline CDR1 is MNHEY and CDR2 SMNVEV (reference sequence). CDR3: CASSFGTGGVGGANVLTF. In DNA form, the CDR3 reads TGTGCCAGCAGTTTTGGGACAGGGGGCGTAGGTGGGGCCAACGTCCTGACTTTC. The variable domain in full, completed from reference TRBV27 and TRBJ2-6, reads EAQVTQNPRYLITVTGKKLTVTCSQNMNHEYMSWYRQDPGLGLRQIYYSMNVEVTDKGDVPEGYKVSRKEKRNFPLILESPSPNQTSLYFCASSFGTGGVGGANVLTFGAGSRLTVL.

V gene TRBV5-6 combines with J gene TRBJ1-2, with D tentatively TRBD1 (6 bases). The germline gives CDR1 SGHDT, CDR2 YYEEEE. Between the trimmed V and J ends, which lost 3 bases and 6 bases, there was a span of 15 bases. CDR3 size: 14 residues. The CDR3 loop is CASSSSTGFDGYTF. For the CDR3, the DNA is TGTGCCAGCAGCTCCTCAACAGGGTTCGATGGCTACACCTTC.

In this sample, this clone turned up once. This rearrangement joins TRBV29-1 to TRBJ2-3, with 7 bases lining up with TRBD2. V was clipped by 5 bases and J by 0 bases; unmatched bases: 8. CDR3 size: 15 residues. Germline-derived CDR1 and CDR2 are SQVTM and ANQGSEA. The CDR3 reads CSVLTSGGSTDTQYF. In DNA form, the CDR3 reads TGCAGCGTTCTCACGTCGGGGGGTAGCACAGATACGCAGTATTTT.

V gene TRBV19 combines with J gene TRBJ2-5, with D maybe TRBD2 (6 bases). Per the germline V gene, CDR1 is LNHDA and CDR2 is SQIVND (reference sequence). CDR3 size: 15 residues. Trimming cost V 7 bases and J 2 bases, with 17 bases left between them. CDR3 sequence: CASNLRGGGQETQYF. The CDR3 DNA reads TGTGCCAGTAACCTGCGGGGAGGAGGGCAAGAGACCCAGTACTTC.

This rearrangement joins TRBV5-1 to TRBJ1-1; D gene unclear. The CDR3 extends over 15 amino acids. Germline V CDR1 and CDR2: SGHRS, YFSETQ. Trimming removed 2 bases from V and 0 bases from J, with 11 bases in between. For the CDR3, the DNA is TGCGCCAGCAGCTTACAGCTATTCATGAACACTGAAGCTTTCTTT. Its protein product is CASSLQLFMNTEAFF. The entire variable domain, with the rest obtained from reference TRBV5-1 and TRBJ1-1, is as follows: KAGVTQTPRYLIKTRGQQVTLSCSPISGHRSVSWYQQTPGQGLQFLFEYFSETQRNKGNFPGRFSGRQFSNSRSEMNVSTLELGDSALYLCASSLQLFMNTEAFFGQGTRLTVV.

The chain uses TRBV7-3 and TRBJ2-1; 8 bases align to TRBD2. The CDR3 consists of 14 residues. Germline V gives CDR1 SGHTA, CDR2 FQGTGA. Losses at the gene ends were 2 bases for V and 10 bases for J; bases not matched to a gene: 7. The CDR3 region is CASSLGGGPVEQFF. CDR3 in DNA: TGTGCCAGCAGCTTAGGCGGGGGGCCTGTAGAGCAGTTCTTC.

The chain recombines TRBV19 with TRBJ1-5; 9 bases are shared with TRBD1. Looked up from germline, CDR1 is LNHDA and CDR2 is SQIVND (reference sequence). This CDR3 has 14 residues. The J segment lost 6 bases and the V segment lost 8 bases, leaving 8 bases of the junction unmatched. For the CDR3, the DNA is TGTGCCAGTGAAGGACAGGGGAGCGGTCAGCCCCAGCATTTT. It encodes CASEGQGSGQPQHF.

This chain links TRBV29-1 with TRBJ2-2; D might be TRBD2 (6 bases). Germline values: CDR1 SQVTM, CDR2 ANQGSEA. The CDR3 consists of 16 residues. V was shortened by 1 base and J by 6 bases, with 18 bases between the two germline ends. The CDR3 DNA sequence: TGCAGCGTTGAAGCCCCAACCGGAGGGGTCCCCGGGGAGCTGTTTTTT. Its protein product is CSVEAPTGGVPGELFF.

A single count supports this clone. The chain uses TRBV18 and TRBJ2-2; 15 positions match TRBD2. The germline CDR1 and CDR2 sequences are KGHSH and LQKENI. Trimming removed 3 bases from V and 4 bases from J; junction bases left unmatched: 3. The CDR3 consists of 17 residues. The CDR3 DNA sequence: TGTGCCAGCTCACCCCCGGGACTAGCGGGGGGCACCGGGGAGCTGTTTTTT. It yields the protein CASSPPGLAGGTGELFF.

V gene TRBV18 combines with J gene TRBJ2-3; 10 bases are shared with TRBD1. The CDR3 length is 16 residues. The V gene end was trimmed by 4 bases and the J gene end by 10 bases; junction bases not matched to a gene: 14. Germline V gene lookup returns CDR1 KGHSH and CDR2 LQKENI. CDR3 sequence: CASSRRDRGSSPPQYF. The CDR3 bases are TGTGCCAGCTCACGAAGGGACAGGGGTTCCTCTCCACCGCAGTATTTT.

CDR3 coding DNA: TGTGCCAGCAGCCCCCGGGGGGAGGGCTATGGCTACACCTTC. It codes for CASSPRGEGYGYTF. The rearrangement uses TRBV9 and TRBJ1-2, with D maybe TRBD1 (5 bases). Deletions cut 4 bases from V and 4 bases from J, with 14 bases between. Per the germline V gene, CDR1 is SGDLS and CDR2 is YYNGEE. There are 14 residues in the CDR3.

This sequence joins TRBV12-5 and TRBJ2-3, with a tentative D call TRBD2 (5 bases). The V end was cut by 0 bases, the J end by 1 base, with 11 bases between. CDR1 is LGHNT, CDR2 FRNRAP, per germline. The CDR3 consists of 16 residues. The CDR3 loop is CASGLVPLARTDTQYF. CDR3 DNA sequence: TGTGCTAGTGGTTTGGTCCCGTTAGCGCGCACAGATACGCAGTATTTT.

The chain employs TRBV5-1 and TRBJ2-2; TRBD2 aligns across 10 bases. The germline CDR1 and CDR2 sequences are SGHRS and YFSETQ. The CDR3 length is 16 residues. V dropped 1 base and J dropped 7; count of bases not matched to a gene: 7. The chain's CDR3 is CASSLSQRGGGGELFF. The CDR3 nucleotides are TGCGCCAGCAGCTTGTCCCAGCGGGGGGGCGGCGGGGAGCTGTTTTTT.

J is TRBJ1-4 and V is TRBV11-2; D is unclear. The CDR3 sequence is 15 residues long. Looked up from germline, CDR1 is SGHAT and CDR2 is FQNNGV. Trimming cost V 5 bases and J 1 base, with 11 bases left between them. This CDR3 reads CASSAPRLTNEKLFF. Here the CDR3 DNA reads TGTGCCAGCAGCGCCCCCAGGCTAACTAATGAAAAACTGTTTTTT.